This record concerns one TCR beta chain sequence. Its specificity is unknown. This CDR3 has 16 amino acids. Germline loops: CDR1 LNHDA, CDR2 SQIVND (reference sequence). V gave up 3 bases and J gave up 4 bases; unmatched junction bases: 6. Time point noted: week 35, safety follow-up. Alongside topical imiquimod, each dose of vaccine comprised 300 ug of mutant IDH1 20-mer peptide. The method was immunoSEQ multiplex PCR; TCRdb's version includes in-frame clones alone and lacks a portion of them. The repertoire holds some 33,000 clones, with approximately 77% as singletons. This entry is derived from a study of a mutant IDH1 vaccine in newly diagnosed glioma. At the level of the study: Vaccines began 4-6 weeks after radiotherapy alone, or with temozolomide cycles.

The chain carries TRBV19 and TRBJ2-1; TRBD2 aligns across 10 bases. This specimen consisted of PBMCs, obtained from a glioma patient whose treatment included an IDH1 peptide vaccine. The receptor comes from a man younger than 45 with glioma. CDR3 loop: CASSMTSGRFYNEQFF. The CDR3 DNA reads as TGTGCCAGTAGTATGACTAGCGGGCGATTTTACAATGAGCAGTTCTTC.